This TCR beta chain was profiled in a study of cytomegalovirus exposure and HLA in healthy donors. Between the trimmed V and J ends, which lost 4 bases and 5 bases, there was a span of 12 bases. The CDR3 spans 12 residues. In germline, CDR1 is SQVTM, CDR2 ANQGSEA. The PCR used 60 Vbeta and 13 Jbeta primers. Using immunoSEQ multiplex PCR, the repertoire was profiled, and TCRdb retains in-frame clones only, with some absent. The data show 150,000 to 200,000 clones, about 76% seen once. The specimen was PBMCs. The chain recombines TRBV29-1 with TRBJ2-7; D possibly corresponds to TRBD2 (7 bases). The receptor was derived from a female donor in good health and CMV-seronegative. The CDR3 sequence is CSVGGGDHEQYF. The DNA for the CDR3 is TGCAGCGTTGGAGGGGGGGATCACGAGCAGTACTTC.